The text below deals with one T cell receptor (beta chain). Its antigen is as yet unknown. Unrecorded immune exposures were likely, despite nominal health at sampling. Primers: 60 Vbeta forward and 13 Jbeta reverse. Measured with immunoSEQ multiplex PCR; TCRdb has only the in-frame clones, and not every one. Its listing shows about 58,000 clones. This sample was taken from a study of cytomegalovirus exposure and HLA in healthy donors. Whole-study results and caveats: As a later analysis revealed, most CMV-associated TCR beta chains appeared HLA-restricted.

Germline CDR1 and CDR2: MNHEY and SVGAGI. The CDR3 consists of 16 residues. J gave up 6 bases and V 4 bases, and 9 bases lay outside the gene matches. The chain employs TRBV6-5 and TRBJ1-1; 12 bases fit TRBD1. Source material: PBMCs. The clonotype originates from a woman aged 18-29 years in good health and CMV-seronegative. CDR3 in amino acids: CASSSLLGTGGPEAFF. CDR3 in DNA: TGTGCCAGCAGTTCCCTCCTTGGGACAGGGGGCCCTGAAGCTTTCTTT.